Listed below are T cell receptor beta chains from one sample, sequenced in a study of read filtering for tumor transcriptome and immune sequencing. TCRdb reprocessed the reads via MiXCR and lists one record per CDR3 protein. The sample has 100,000 to 150,000 distinct CDR3 sequences, around 13% seen once. Sample: a population of CD138-negative cells sorted from bone marrow. The origin of the receptors is a donor at least 40 years old with multiple myeloma. The CDR3 runs from the conserved cysteine through the conserved F or W. The D gene is left open where the match is weak. Size is omitted from some rows. Given values are once, few, many or a class for expanded clones.

many,TRBV7-9,TRBJ2-7,TRBD1,TGTGCCAGCAGCCCTGGGACAGGGAATTCCTACGAGCAGTACTTC,CASSPGTGNSYEQYF
few,TRBV29-1,TRBJ2-2,.,TGCAGCGTTGGCAGCCTTGGGACCGGGGAGCTGTTTTTT,CSVGSLGTGELFF
many,TRBV12-3/TRBV12-4,TRBJ2-6,.,TGTGCCAGCAGTAAGACAGCCTCTGGGGCCAACGTCCTGACTTTC,CASSKTASGANVLTF
.,TRBV20-1,TRBJ2-7,.,TGCAGTGCTAGGGTATCTGTCGGGCCCAGGAGCGAGCAGTACTTC,CSARVSVGPRSEQYF
many,TRBV6-1,TRBJ1-5,TRBD1,TGTGCCAGCAGTGAACCCGGCAGGGGGACTGGTCAGCCCCAGCATTTT,CASSEPGRGTGQPQHF
few,TRBV7-2,TRBJ2-1,TRBD2,TGTGCCAGCAGCTCACTAGCGGGCAACAATGAGCAGCTCTTC,CASSSLAGNNEQLF
many,TRBV9,TRBJ1-1,.,TGTGCCAGAAGTAGGACCCGCGAGTGGGGGGAGGCAGACTTTAGAAACCCGAACACTGAAGCTTTCTTT,CARSRTREWGEADFRNPNTEAFF
many,TRBV30,TRBJ2-6,TRBD1,TGTGCCTGGAGTGGACAGGGGGCAAGAGGCTCTGGGGCCAACGTCCTGACTTTC,CAWSGQGARGSGANVLTF
once,TRBV28,TRBJ2-3,TRBD2,TGCGCCAGCAGTCCAACTAGCGGGAGGGGTACAGATACGCAGTATTTT,CASSPTSGRGTDTQYF
.,TRBV18,TRBJ2-2,.,TGTGCCAGCTCACCAGCGCAGGGGCGGACCGGGGAGCTGTTTTTT,CASSPAQGRTGELFF
few,TRBV6-6,TRBJ2-5,TRBD2,TGTGCCAGCAGTATCCCCGGAGCGGGGGGTGGGGCCCAGTACTTC,CASSIPGAGGGAQYF
.,TRBV28,TRBJ1-1,.,TGTGCCAGCAGTTCCCGGAACCCGAGCACTGAAGCTTCCTTT,CASSSRNPSTEASF
many,TRBV7-6,TRBJ2-3,TRBD2,TGTGCCAGCAGCTTATACCTAGCGGGAGGAGATACGCAGTATTTT,CASSLYLAGGDTQYF
few,TRBV7-2,TRBJ2-3,TRBD2,TGTGCCAGCAGACTAGCGGGGACAACCCAGACGCAGTATTTT,CASRLAGTTQTQYF
many,TRBV19,TRBJ1-5,.,TGTGCCAGTAGTATACCCCTTCAGGGAATAGCCAATCAGCCCCAGCATTTT,CASSIPLQGIANQPQHF
many,TRBV3-1,TRBJ2-1,TRBD2,TGTGCCAGCAGCCAACTGGCGGGGGGGCCGTCCTACAATGAGCAGTTCTTC,CASSQLAGGPSYNEQFF
many,TRBV7-9,TRBJ2-1,TRBD2,TGTGCCAGCAGCCTAAGACTAGCCACCTACAATGAGCAGTTCTTC,CASSLRLATYNEQFF
many,TRBV6-2/TRBV6-3,TRBJ2-1,TRBD1,TGTGCCAGCAGCACAACCCGACAGGGGTGGTCCTACAATGAGCAGTTCTTC,CASSTTRQGWSYNEQFF
.,TRBV5-1,TRBJ2-5,TRBD2,TGCGCCAGCCGACTAGCGGGAGGAGTGTGGGAGACCCAGTACTTC,CASRLAGGVWETQYF
many,TRBV19,TRBJ2-5,.,TGTGCCAGTAGTATAGGACACCAAGAGACCCAGTACTTC,CASSIGHQETQYF
many,TRBV11-2,TRBJ2-1,.,TGTGCCAGCAGCCCCGGACCTGTCCAGAATGAGCAGTTCTTC,CASSPGPVQNEQFF
few,TRBV12-5,TRBJ2-4,.,TGTGCTAGTGGTTCCTTTAGAAACATTCAGTACTTC,CASGSFRNIQYF
many,TRBV28,TRBJ2-1,TRBD2,TGTGCCAGCAGGAGCGGGACCCAAATGTACAATGAGCAGTTCTTC,CASRSGTQMYNEQFF
many,TRBV5-1,TRBJ2-2,.,TGCGCCAGCAGCACTCTCGACACGAACACCGGGGAGCTGTTTTTT,CASSTLDTNTGELFF
many,TRBV7-2,TRBJ2-3,TRBD2,TGTGCCAGCAGCCCGGGACTAGCGGGGGCACAGGATACGCAGTATTTT,CASSPGLAGAQDTQYF
.,TRBV29-1,TRBJ2-2,.,TGCAGCGTACAGACTCTTCCCGACACCGGGGAGCTGTCTTTT,CSVQTLPDTGELSF
many,TRBV7-2,TRBJ2-2,TRBD1,TGTGCCAGCAGACTGGGACAGGGTGGCACCGGGGAGCTGTTTTTT,CASRLGQGGTGELFF
many,TRBV6-1,TRBJ2-3,.,TGTGCCAGCAGCCTGACGGAGTTTCGGACAGATACGCAGTATTTT,CASSLTEFRTDTQYF
few,TRBV7-9,TRBJ2-5,TRBD2,TGTGCCAGCAGCTTAGGAGCGGGAGAGGAAGAGACCCAGTACTTC,CASSLGAGEEETQYF
many,TRBV9,TRBJ2-1,TRBD2,TGTGCCAGCAGCGTAGCGGGAGGTTCCTACAATGAGCAGTTCTTC,CASSVAGGSYNEQFF
.,TRBV7-2,TRBJ1-1,.,TGTGCCAGCAGCTTCCCCTCAGGGCCGAACACTGAAGCTTTCTTT,CASSFPSGPNTEAFF
many,TRBV7-6,TRBJ2-2,.,TGTGCCAGCAGCTTAAAACTGGATAACACCGGGGAGCTGTTTTTT,CASSLKLDNTGELFF
many,TRBV29-1,TRBJ2-1,.,TGCAGCGTTGAGATCCGACAAAATGAGCAGTTCTTC,CSVEIRQNEQFF
many,TRBV5-6,TRBJ2-2,.,TGTGCCAGCAGCTCGGGGGTCACCGGGGAGCTGTTTTTT,CASSSGVTGELFF
many,TRBV6-6,TRBJ1-1,.,TGTGCCAGCACCCCATCAGGGGCGAATGAAGCTTTCTTT,CASTPSGANEAFF
many,TRBV27,TRBJ1-5,TRBD1,TGTGCCAGCAGCCTACAGGGGGACCATCAGCCCCAGCATTTT,CASSLQGDHQPQHF
many,TRBV28,TRBJ2-1,TRBD2,TGTGCCAGCACCCTCCCCACTAGCGGGAGGACCTTCTTCTCCTACAATGAGCAGTTCTTC,CASTLPTSGRTFFSYNEQFF
many,TRBV3-1,TRBJ2-5,.,TGTGCCAGCAGCCAAGATGGAGCGGGCGGCGGAGGGACCCAGTACTTC,CASSQDGAGGGGTQYF
.,TRBV29-1,TRBJ1-3,.,TGCAGCGTTGACAGGGACTCTGGAAACACCATATATTTT,CSVDRDSGNTIYF
.,TRBV5-1,TRBJ2-1,TRBD1,TGCGCCAGCAGCTCCCAGGGACAGGGGGGCTACAATGAGCAGTTCTTC,CASSSQGQGGYNEQFF
many,TRBV7-2,TRBJ2-4,TRBD2,TGTGCCAGCAGCCTTCTCCCCACGGGCGGGAGTGGGGCGAACATTCAGTACTTC,CASSLLPTGGSGANIQYF
many,TRBV27,TRBJ1-4,TRBD1,TGTGCCAGCAGGCCGACAGGGAAGGATGAAAAACTGTTTTTT,CASRPTGKDEKLFF
many,TRBV10-3,TRBJ2-7,.,TGTGCCATCAGCACCGGGACATACGCCTACGAGCAGTACTTC,CAISTGTYAYEQYF
many,TRBV7-7,TRBJ2-5,.,TGTGCTAGCGGCCCGGAAAGGGAGACCCAGTACTTC,CASGPERETQYF
many,TRBV28,TRBJ2-3,TRBD2,TGTGCCAGCAGTCAACGGACTAGCGGGGATACGCAGTATTTT,CASSQRTSGDTQYF
many,TRBV20-1,TRBJ2-2,.,TGCAGTGCCAAGACAGACTCCGGGGAGCTGTTTTTT,CSAKTDSGELFF
many,TRBV5-1,TRBJ2-5,TRBD2,TGCGCCAGCAGCTTGGACGGCGGGGGGGCAAAAGAGACCCAGTACTTC,CASSLDGGGAKETQYF
many,TRBV15,TRBJ2-7,.,TGTGCCACCAGCAGAGATCCCAAGGACAGTGAATTCTTC,CATSRDPKDSEFF
many,TRBV7-2,TRBJ1-1,.,TGTGCCAGCAGCTTCACACCGAACACTGAAGCTTTCTTT,CASSFTPNTEAFF
many,TRBV11-2,TRBJ2-7,.,TGTGCCAGCAGCTTAGGGGGGGGCGCGACCCTAACCTACGAGCAGTACTTC,CASSLGGGATLTYEQYF
many,TRBV20-1,TRBJ2-5,TRBD2,TGCAGTGCTAGTTTGCCTAGCGGACAAGAGACCCAGTACTTC,CSASLPSGQETQYF
many,TRBV6-1,TRBJ2-1,.,TGTGCCAGCAGTGATGTTGGGATGAATGAGCAGTTCTTC,CASSDVGMNEQFF
many,TRBV7-2,TRBJ2-7,.,TGTGCCAGCAGCTCTAGGCCCGGGACTCTCTACGAGCAGTACTTC,CASSSRPGTLYEQYF
many,TRBV7-9,TRBJ1-1,.,TGTGCCAGCAGCCTACCGCCAGCTGAAGCTTTCTTT,CASSLPPAEAFF
many,TRBV4-1,TRBJ2-1,.,TGCGCCAGCAGCCAAGATAGAACGGGGGTCACCTCGAGCTCCTACAATGAGCAGTTCTTC,CASSQDRTGVTSSSYNEQFF
.,TRBV9,TRBJ2-5,.,TGTGCCAGCAGCGGGGACTTAACGCGGGAGACCCAGTACTTC,CASSGDLTRETQYF
many,TRBV20-1,TRBJ2-1,TRBD2,TGCAGTGCTCTAAGCGGGGGGGCCAGCGATGAGCAGTTCTTC,CSALSGGASDEQFF